These 27 T cell receptor beta chains were sequenced from one sample in a study of shared clonotypes between healthy human individuals (TCRdb year 2020). The library was prepared using the immunoSEQ multiplex PCR assay. Held by TCRdb, this immuneACCESS table contains in-frame sequences only and omits some clones. Under half of the omission traces to an unresolved V gene where checked; the cause of the rest is unknown. Within this sample are about 2.4 million clones, with 93% of them counted one time only. The top ten hold approximately 0.35% of the sample. The specimen was naive CD4+ T cells from PBMCs. The label giving this sample's cell subset or site can be read as: CD45RA+ positively selected. The origin of the receptors is a man between 18 and 35 years old in good health. Some clones in this sample may be carry-over from other donors' samples.

This clone showed up just a few times. The sample carries other DNA sequences with the same CDR3. The V call is TRBV5-1, the J call TRBJ2-5; no reliable D call. This CDR3 is 11 amino acids long. V was trimmed by 0 bases and J by 7 bases, leaving 4 bases between them. The V gene's germline CDR1 is SGHRS and CDR2 YFSETQ. CDR3 coding DNA: TGCGCCAGCAGCTTGGTGGGGACCCAGTACTTC. Protein sequence: CASSLVGTQYF.

The chain is built from TRBV7-9 and TRBJ1-1, with TRBD1 as a possible D gene (6 bases). There are 13 residues in the CDR3. Trimming shortened V by 5 bases and J by 1 base, and 8 bases separated the two germline ends. The germline gives CDR1 SEHNR, CDR2 FQNEAQ (reference sequence). CDR3 coding DNA: TGTGCCAGCAGCAGACAGGCGAACACTGAAGCTTTCTTT. Its protein is CASSRQANTEAFF.

The chain uses TRBV21-1 and TRBJ2-2; the D call of TRBD1 is as the table states it, not checked on the DNA. TRBV21-1 is marked as a pseudogene. There are 17 residues in the CDR3. CDR3 in DNA: TGTGCCAGCAGCGCCTGTGGGACAGAATCCTACACCGGGGAGCTGTTTTTT. This sequence encodes CASSACGTESYTGELFF.

This sequence joins TRBV7-3 and TRBJ2-1; tentatively, D is TRBD1 or TRBD2 (5 bases each). Germline V gives CDR1 SGHTA, CDR2 FQGTGA. The CDR3 length is 17 residues. V lost 5 bases and J lost 8, with 25 bases in between. CDR3 residues: CASSNWDGQRGRHEQFF. The CDR3 DNA reads as TGTGCCAGCAGCAACTGGGACGGGCAACGTGGCCGGCATGAGCAGTTCTTC.

V gene TRBV11-2 combines with J gene TRBJ2-1; D gene uncertain. V lost 3 bases, J lost 0 bases, and 6 bases lay in between. CDR3 length: 14 amino acids. Germline CDR1 and CDR2: SGHAT and FQNNGV. The CDR3 nucleotides read TGTGCCAGCAGCTTCTACGGCTCCTACAATGAGCAGTTCTTC. Amino acid sequence: CASSFYGSYNEQFF.

The chain is built from TRBV28 and TRBJ1-1; D might be TRBD1 (5 bases). There are 12 residues in the CDR3. The ends were cut back, 9 bases at V and 4 bases at J, with 12 bases in the middle. Germline V gives CDR1 MDHEN, CDR2 SYDVKM. CDR3 coding DNA: TGTGCCAGTAGGGGTGGAAGCACTGAAGCTTTCTTT. Residues: CASRGGSTEAFF.

The V gene is TRBV9, the J gene TRBJ2-1; D not resolved. Trimming shortened V by 4 bases and J by 6 bases, and 11 bases separated the two germline ends. The germline gives CDR1 SGDLS, CDR2 YYNGEE. This CDR3 has 13 residues. For the CDR3, the DNA is TGTGCCAGCAGCTTTCCCGCCCTCAATGAGCAGTTCTTC. Amino acid sequence: CASSFPALNEQFF. Supplemented by reference TRBV9 and TRBJ2-1, the full variable domain reads DSGVTQTPKHLITATGQRVTLRCSPRSGDLSVYWYQQSLDQGLQFLIQYYNGEERAKGNILERFSAQQFPDLHSELNLSSLELGDSALYFCASSFPALNEQFFGPGTRLTVL.

The chain links TRBV7-2 to TRBJ1-5; D possibly corresponds to TRBD1 (6 bases). In germline, CDR1 is SGHTA, CDR2 FQGNSA. The V end lost 4 bases, the J end lost 0 bases, and 13 bases lay between the germline ends. CDR3 length: 16 residues. The CDR3 DNA reads TGTGCCAGCAGCTGGTCAACAGGGAATAGCAATCAGCCCCAGCATTTT. Protein: CASSWSTGNSNQPQHF.

CDR3 coding DNA: TGTGCCAGCAGTGCGCGGACTCTCACAGATACGCAGTATTTT. Amino acids: CASSARTLTDTQYF. The chain has TRBV7-2 and TRBJ2-3; a possible D gene is TRBD2 (5 bases). V lost 6 bases and J lost 2, with 12 bases in between. The CDR3 extends over 14 amino acids. CDR1 is SGHTA and CDR2 is FQGNSA in the germline V gene.

V gene TRBV7-2 combines with J gene TRBJ2-3, with 10 bases matching TRBD2. Germline loops: CDR1 SGHTA, CDR2 FQGNSA. CDR3 size: 15 residues. V lost 8 bases, J lost 2 bases, and 7 bases stayed unmatched. The chain's CDR3 is CASARTSGATDTQYF. The CDR3 DNA is TGTGCCAGCGCTCGGACTAGCGGAGCCACAGATACGCAGTATTTT.

V usage is TRBV11-2 and J usage is TRBJ2-5, with D tentatively TRBD1 (6 bases). This CDR3 is built from 14 residues. Germline loops: CDR1 SGHAT, CDR2 FQNNGV. Between the trimmed V and J ends, which lost 5 bases and 8 bases, there was a span of 18 bases. The CDR3 here is CASSARQDVDTQYF. CDR3 nucleotides: TGTGCCAGCAGCGCACGACAGGACGTTGATACCCAGTACTTC.

Notes on this clone: Other nucleotide sequences from this sample produce the same CDR3. The V gene is TRBV28, the J gene TRBJ1-2, with D possibly being TRBD1 (5 bases). The V gene lost 7 bases and the J gene lost 3 bases, with 12 bases spanning the gap. Germline CDR1 and CDR2: MDHEN and SYDVKM. The CDR3 loop spans 13 amino acids. CDR3 in DNA: TGTGCCAGCACTCCGGGGGGGGACTATGGCTACACCTTC. This gives the protein CASTPGGDYGYTF.

The CDR3 region is CASYRGQGAGETQYF. The CDR3 DNA follows: TGTGCCAGCTACCGTGGGCAGGGGGCGGGTGAGACCCAGTACTTC. The V and J genes are TRBV21-1 and TRBJ2-5; TRBD1 is the table's D call and was not checked against the DNA. TRBV21-1 is designated a pseudogene. This CDR3 comprises 15 residues.

This clone was detected a few times. The chain uses TRBV10-3 and TRBJ1-3; D is ambiguous. The CDR3 runs 14 residues. V was clipped by 3 bases and J by 1 base, with 7 bases between them. The germline V gene encodes CDR1 ENHRY and CDR2 SYGVKD. CDR3 in DNA: TGTGCCATCAGTGACCCACGATCTGGAAACACCATATATTTT. This gives the protein CAISDPRSGNTIYF.

As for this clone: The sample contains more than one DNA sequence encoding this CDR3. The J gene is TRBJ2-3, the V gene TRBV28; D is ambiguous. Trimming left V 8 bases short and J 0 bases short, with 9 bases between. This CDR3 is 13 amino acids long. Germline CDR1 is MDHEN and CDR2 is SYDVKM. DNA of the CDR3: TGTGCCAGCCGCGCAGGTAGCACAGATACGCAGTATTTT. As protein: CASRAGSTDTQYF.

This chain uses TRBV7-3 with TRBJ2-7; the match to TRBD2 covers 8 bases. The length of the CDR3 is 15 residues. V shed 5 bases and J 1 base; nucleotides not matched to a gene: 7. Germline V CDR1 and CDR2: SGHTA, FQGTGA. The CDR3 region is CASSPSGGASYEQYF. CDR3 sequence (DNA): TGTGCCAGCAGCCCCTCCGGGGGGGCTTCCTACGAGCAGTACTTC. Supplemented by reference TRBV7-3 and TRBJ2-7, the full variable domain reads GAGVSQTPSNKVTEKGKYVELRCDPISGHTALYWYRQSLGQGPEFLIYFQGTGAADDSGLPNDRFFAVRPEGSVSTLKIQRTERGDSAVYLCASSPSGGASYEQYFGPGTRLTVT.

Note on this clone: The sample holds other DNA sequences that translate to the same CDR3. The gene calls are TRBV28 and TRBJ1-1; D uncertain. Germline V gives CDR1 MDHEN, CDR2 SYDVKM. CDR3 length: 15 amino acids. The V end was cut by 1 base, the J end by 0 bases, with 9 bases between. The CDR3 nucleotides read TGTGCCAGCAGTTTATCTGCAGGCTTGAACACTGAAGCTTTCTTT. It specifies CASSLSAGLNTEAFF.

This chain joins TRBV5-1 and TRBJ2-7; 11 nucleotides align to TRBD2. The CDR3 totals 16 residues. CDR1 is SGHRS, CDR2 YFSETQ, per germline. After removal of 0 bases from V and 4 bases from J, the junction contained 6 bases not matched to a gene. This CDR3 is CASSLVGSSGRYEQYF. CDR3 DNA: TGCGCCAGCAGCTTGGTCGGGTCTAGCGGGAGGTACGAGCAGTACTTC.

The V and J genes are TRBV25-1 and TRBJ2-4; no reliable D call. V shed 4 bases and J shed 0 bases, with 4 bases lying between them. This CDR3 region has 13 residues. Germline CDR1 reads MGHDK; CDR2 reads SYGVNS. The chain's CDR3 is CASSAGAKNIQYF. The DNA for the CDR3 is TGTGCCAGCAGTGCAGGAGCCAAAAACATTCAGTACTTC.

The V and J genes are TRBV19 and TRBJ2-3; D is possibly TRBD2 (6 bases). Germline values: CDR1 LNHDA, CDR2 SQIVND (reference sequence). V lost 1 base and J 4 bases, leaving 15 bases between the germline ends. This CDR3 contains 16 residues. DNA for the CDR3: TGTGCCAGTAGTATAGTCCGGGCCTGGGGGGCAGATACGCAGTATTTT. It encodes CASSIVRAWGADTQYF. Full variable domain (missing parts from reference TRBV19 and TRBJ2-3): DGGITQSPKYLFRKEGQNVTLSCEQNLNHDAMYWYRQDPGQGLRLIYYSQIVNDFQKGDIAEGYSVSREKKESFPLTVTSAQKNPTAFYLCASSIVRAWGADTQYFGPGTRLTVL.

This clone was seen just once. V usage is TRBV5-6 and J usage is TRBJ2-7; D is unresolved. V was clipped by 1 base and J by 1 base, with 12 bases between them. Per the germline V gene, CDR1 is SGHDT and CDR2 is YYEEEE. The CDR3 loop spans 15 amino acids. CDR3 amino acids: CASSLYMGRSYEQYF. CDR3 sequence (DNA): TGTGCCAGCAGCTTGTATATGGGCAGGTCCTACGAGCAGTACTTC.

This chain connects TRBV27 to TRBJ1-6; weak D call: TRBD1 (6 bases). This CDR3 is built from 17 residues. Trimming left V 5 bases short and J 7 bases short, with 21 bases between. Germline V gene data show CDR1 as MNHEY and CDR2 as SMNVEV (reference sequence). The CDR3 DNA sequence: TGTGCCAGCAGTCGACCATTACAGGGTATGAGGAATTCACCCCTCCACTTT. Translation: CASSRPLQGMRNSPLHF.

V gene TRBV19 combines with J gene TRBJ2-7; 15 nucleotides agree with TRBD2. Germline V gene lookup returns CDR1 LNHDA and CDR2 SQIVND (reference sequence). The CDR3 covers 16 residues. The V and J ends lost 3 bases and 9 bases, in that order; junction bases with no gene match: 9. CDR3 sequence reads: CASSIVGLAGGPVQYF. The CDR3 coding sequence is TGTGCCAGTAGTATCGTCGGACTAGCGGGAGGGCCTGTGCAGTACTTC.

This clone showed up just once. CDR3 sequence reads: CASSSNSGSSYEQYF. Here the CDR3 DNA reads TGTGCCAGCAGCTCGAATAGCGGCAGCTCCTACGAGCAGTACTTC. V and J are TRBV7-9 and TRBJ2-7, with a weak D call TRBD2 (6 bases). This CDR3 has 15 amino acids. Trimming removed 4 bases at V and 0 bases at J, with 13 bases between. Germline CDR1 and CDR2: SEHNR and FQNEAQ (reference sequence).

Concerning this clone itself: Other DNA sequences in this sample translate to the same CDR3. The chain combines TRBV5-1 with TRBJ2-3, with D uncertain. The CDR3 sequence is 14 residues long. Trimming removed 0 bases at V and 1 base at J, with 6 bases between. CDR1 and CDR2 from the germline V gene are SGHRS and YFSETQ. The CDR3 bases are TGCGCCAGCAGCTTGGCGGCCCGCACAGATACGCAGTATTTT. Translating gives CASSLAARTDTQYF.

The V gene is TRBV28, the J gene TRBJ2-3; 7 bases fit TRBD2. The CDR3 is made up of 16 amino acids. Germline assignment: CDR1 MDHEN and CDR2 SYDVKM. After removal of 2 bases from V and 8 bases from J, the junction contained 13 bases not matched to a gene. The CDR3 reads CASSLVGGSRHGTQYF. The CDR3, as DNA: TGTGCCAGCAGTTTAGTGGGAGGGTCAAGGCATGGTACGCAGTATTTT.

A note on this clone: Other DNA sequences of this sample code for an identical CDR3. This chain joins TRBV7-2 and TRBJ2-3; D possibly corresponds to TRBD2 (5 bases). V gave up 5 bases and J gave up 0 bases, with 9 bases separating them. The CDR3 contains 14 residues. Germline CDR1 and CDR2: SGHTA and FQGNSA. In DNA form, the CDR3 reads TGTGCCAGCAGCCTGAGCGGTAGCACAGATACGCAGTATTTT. It yields the protein CASSLSGSTDTQYF. Full variable domain (rest looked up from reference TRBV7-2 and TRBJ2-3): GAGVSQSPSNKVTEKGKDVELRCDPISGHTALYWYRQSLGQGLEFLIYFQGNSAPDKSGLPSDRFSAERTGGSVSTLTIQRTQQEDSAVYLCASSLSGSTDTQYFGPGTRLTVL.